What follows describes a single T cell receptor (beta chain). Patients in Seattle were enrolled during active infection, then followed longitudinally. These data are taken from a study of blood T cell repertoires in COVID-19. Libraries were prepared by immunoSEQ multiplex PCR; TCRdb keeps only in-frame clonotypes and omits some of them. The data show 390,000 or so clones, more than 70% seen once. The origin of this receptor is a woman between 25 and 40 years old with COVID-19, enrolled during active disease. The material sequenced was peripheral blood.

CDR3 nucleotides: TGTGCCTGGACGGGGGACAGGGGGCAGCCCCAGCATTTT. Translated, it gives CAWTGDRGQPQHF. V is TRBV30 and J is TRBJ1-5; 11 bases fit TRBD1. The CDR3 contains 13 residues. V lost 4 bases, J lost 7 bases, and 3 bases stayed unmatched. Germline CDR1 reads GTSNPN; CDR2 reads SVGIG (reference sequence).